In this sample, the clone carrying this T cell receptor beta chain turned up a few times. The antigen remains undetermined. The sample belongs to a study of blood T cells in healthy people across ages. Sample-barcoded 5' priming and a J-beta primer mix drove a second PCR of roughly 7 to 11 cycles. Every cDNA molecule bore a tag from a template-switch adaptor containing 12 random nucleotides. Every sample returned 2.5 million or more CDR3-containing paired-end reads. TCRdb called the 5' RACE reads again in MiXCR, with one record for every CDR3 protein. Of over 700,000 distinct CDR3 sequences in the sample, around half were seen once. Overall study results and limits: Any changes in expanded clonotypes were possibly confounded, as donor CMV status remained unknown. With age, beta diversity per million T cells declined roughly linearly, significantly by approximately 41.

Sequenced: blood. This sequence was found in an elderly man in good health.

The CDR3 DNA sequence: TGTGCCAGCAGTGAATTGGGTTCAATAGCGTACTTC. Translation: CASSELGSIAYF. V and J are TRBV25-1 and TRBJ2-5; D gene unclear. This CDR3 has 12 residues. The V gene's germline CDR1 is MGHDK and CDR2 SYGVNS. The ends were cut back, 1 base at V and 13 bases at J, with 13 bases in the middle.